The T cell receptor beta chain described here comes from a study of technical replicates of blood from a handful of donors. The CDR3 is 14 residues long. The germline CDR1 and CDR2 sequences are MNHNS and SASEGT. Trimming left V 6 bases short and J 0 bases short, with 12 bases between. Clones were sequenced by immunoSEQ multiplex PCR, and TCRdb holds only the in-frame ones, with some missing. The sample records about 80,000 clones, around 90% being singletons. The sample was T cells isolated from PBMCs. This clonotype originated in a human donor in good health. J is TRBJ2-7 and V is TRBV6-1; unclear D gene. CDR3 amino acids: CASRAMESSYEQYF. CDR3 in DNA: TGTGCCAGCAGAGCTATGGAGAGCTCCTACGAGCAGTACTTC.